This T cell receptor (beta chain) was captured by sequencing in a study of T cell responses to AZD1222 COVID-19 vaccine. The assay was immunoSEQ multiplex PCR, and TCRdb's table has in-frame clones only and misses some. The sample has about 94,000 clones, roughly 85% seen once; the top ten hold 4.5%. V shed 0 bases and J shed 7 bases, with 8 bases lying between them. Germline V gives CDR1 SGDLS, CDR2 YYNGEE. This CDR3 is 13 amino acids long. This TCR derives from an adult who received the AZD1222 COVID-19 vaccine. The sequencing here drew on peripheral blood, taken 28 days after the second AZD1222 dose. This rearrangement joins TRBV9 to TRBJ1-5; D remains ambiguous. CDR3 in DNA: TGTGCCAGCAGCGTAGAAGGACGGCAGCCCCAGCATTTT. It specifies CASSVEGRQPQHF.